The entry that follows covers one T cell receptor beta chain sequence. Its antigen is still unknown. This CDR3 comprises 11 residues. Trimming removed 5 bases at V and 4 bases at J, with 5 bases between. CDR1 and CDR2 (germline): SNHLY, FYNNEI. Autologous stem cell transplantation was followed by relapse in every patient, and brentuximab vedotin exposure varied. Sequencing used immunoSEQ multiplex PCR; TCRdb keeps in-frame clones, though not all of them. The repertoire holds about 14,000 clones, under 80% seen once, with about 23% in the top ten. The data stem from a study of PD-1 blockade in classical Hodgkin lymphoma. Turning to the study itself: Nivolumab dosed at 3 mg/kg went to patients intravenously every 2 weeks. Findings of the study overall: CD4+ TCR diversity rose significantly by C4D1, and CD8+ TCR diversity did not.

Sample: peripheral blood mononuclear cells (PBMCs), taken before the second cycle of nivolumab. The clonotype comes from a human donor with classical Hodgkin lymphoma. The chain recombines TRBV2 with TRBJ1-1; D not certain. The DNA of the CDR3 is TGTGCCAGCAGTTGGCTCACTGAAGCTTTCTTT. This codes for CASSWLTEAFF.